This paragraph reports one T cell receptor (beta chain). This clone showed up just once. No cognate antigen has been identified for it. One base away there is no much larger clone; base qualities are not given. V is shortened by 10 bases, J by 3 bases, and the region joining them spans 12 bases. CDR1 SNHLY and CDR2 FYNNEI are derived from the germline V gene. The CDR3 measures 12 amino acids from cysteine to phenylalanine. Kept here is only the CDR3 DNA, which spans 36 bases and is read in frame from base 1. The sample originates from a study of blood T cell repertoires in COVID-19 (dated by TCRdb to about 2020). In terms of the full investigation: ImmuneRACE Cohort 3 recovered participants were defined by two consecutive negative NP/OP PCR tests, healthcare professional clearance, or symptom resolution. Samples covering the acute and convalescent phases of COVID-19 were provided by collaborators in the United States, Italy and Spain. The material from the prospective study consisted of cDNA or gDNA derived from T cells, B-cell-depleted T cells, or PBMCs. The dataset comprised deeply sampled blood TCRbeta repertoires from subjects exposed to, actively infected with, or recovered from COVID-19. The repertoires were released in a freely available public database meant as a resource for research on the immune response to SARS-CoV-2. The samples were drawn from the first 160 participants of the ongoing ImmuneRACE study and from 1,200 or so subjects provided by 6 global collaborators. The sample metadata nearly always contained a de-identified subject ID, COVID-19 status, age in years and sex. Where available, HLA class I and class II types were taken from metadata supplied by the sample provider and were not determined by assay-based typing.

The immunoSEQ Assay, a bias-controlled multiplex PCR, was used to amplify TCRbeta CDR3 regions from genomic DNA. The authors' pipeline ran thus. The number of nucleated cells in each sample was estimated from the amplification of reference gene primers within the assay. Sequence reads were collapsed and filtered to measure the absolute abundance of every unique TCRbeta CDR3 rearrangement. For each sample, productive Simpson clonality was calculated as the square root of Simpson's diversity index across productive rearrangements. The table was pulled from immuneACCESS by TCRdb, which kept in-frame rearrangements only. Such tables lose some clones; where checked, under half of the loss comes from unresolved V genes, and the rest has no known cause. V and J calls and clone size are as listed in that table; D and trimming were resolved from the DNA. This sample comprises some 220,000 clones, less than 90% of them detected only once. The top ten clonotypes cover roughly 3.2% of the sample.

In the prospective study, participants were roughly 18 to 89 years old, resided in fewer than 25 geographic areas of the United States, and were enrolled through a virtual design. To assign participants to cohorts, the prospective study relied on clinical history that participants themselves reported in a screening survey and a study questionnaire. Mobile phlebotomists in the prospective study collected whole blood, serum and a nasopharyngeal or oropharyngeal swab from every participant. Over an approximately 2-month period, participants in the prospective study had the option of providing additional blood draws and questionnaires. Blood samples from the prospective study were shipped frozen or at room temperature prior to DNA extraction. Results the study describes overall, beyond this receptor: The quantity of clinical and demographic metadata differed by source and by participant and was supplied without curation.

The sequencing input was PBMCs or T cells enriched from blood (not recorded which). The source is a woman in her forties or fifties in a cohort exposed to, infected with or recovered from COVID-19 (not recorded which). Recombination linked TRBV2 to TRBJ2-5, with a tentative D gene TRBD1 over 5 matching bases. DNA sequence: TGTGCCACCTCCGCACAGGAAGAGACCCAGTACTTC. It is translated as CATSAQEETQYF.